This TCR beta chain was captured by sequencing in a study of PD-L1 blockade in urothelial cancer. Measured with immunoSEQ multiplex PCR; TCRdb has only the in-frame clones, and not every one. This table holds approximately 90,000 clones, nearly 90% found once. Germline loops: CDR1 SGHDT, CDR2 YYEEEE. The CDR3 is made up of 18 amino acids. V was clipped by 0 bases and J by 3 bases, with 16 bases between them. Time point here: pretreatment peripheral blood. The clonotype was recovered from a man in his sixties with urothelial cancer. The sequences come from PBMCs, collected around atezolizumab (anti-PD-L1) treatment. This chain links TRBV5-6 with TRBJ2-6; maybe TRBD2 (6 bases). The CDR3 DNA reads as TGTGCCAGCAGCTTGGCCTCTAGCGCTGATCTTGGGGCCAACGTCCTGACTTTC. It specifies CASSLASSADLGANVLTF.